These T cell receptor beta chains were read from a single sample in a study of cytomegalovirus exposure and HLA in healthy donors. The assay was immunoSEQ multiplex PCR, and TCRdb's table has in-frame clones only and misses some. Of about 160,000 clones in the sample, around 79% are singletons; the top ten hold under 8%. The specimen sequenced was PBMCs. The source of these receptors is a man aged 45-65 years in good health and CMV-seropositive. The CDR3 runs from the conserved cysteine through the conserved F or W. Fields, in order: D gene, J gene, V gene, clone size, CDR3 DNA, CDR3 protein. The D gene is left open where the match is weak. The size field is filled for only some rows; it gives once, few, many or a size class.

D gene: NA
J gene: TRBJ2-5
V gene: TRBV2
clone size: NA
CDR3 DNA: TGTGCCAGCAGAGGGGCGGCCCAAGAGACCCAGTACTTC
CDR3 protein: CASRGAAQETQYF

D gene: TRBD1
J gene: TRBJ1-4
V gene: TRBV5-1
clone size: few
CDR3 DNA: TGCGCCAGCAGCTTCGAGGGGGCGCGGTCTGAAAAACTGTTTTTT
CDR3 protein: CASSFEGARSEKLFF

D gene: NA
J gene: TRBJ2-1
V gene: TRBV27
clone size: few
CDR3 DNA: TGTGCCGTTGTGGCGCGGGATTACAATGAGCAGTTCTTC
CDR3 protein: CAVVARDYNEQFF

D gene: TRBD1
J gene: TRBJ2-7
V gene: TRBV19
clone size: NA
CDR3 DNA: TGTGCCAGTACCCCCTTGGAAGGGGGCAAGCAGTACTTC
CDR3 protein: CASTPLEGGKQYF

D gene: NA
J gene: TRBJ2-1
V gene: TRBV5-1
clone size: NA
CDR3 DNA: TGCGCCAGCAGCTTGGAAACAACCTCCTACAATGAGCAGTTCTTC
CDR3 protein: CASSLETTSYNEQFF

D gene: NA
J gene: TRBJ1-1
V gene: TRBV27
clone size: NA
CDR3 DNA: TGTGCCAGCAGTTTTAACAGGGCGAACACTGAAGCTTTCTTT
CDR3 protein: CASSFNRANTEAFF

D gene: NA
J gene: TRBJ2-7
V gene: TRBV11-1
clone size: NA
CDR3 DNA: TGTGCCAGCAGCCCCGGGGGCGGGAGCCACTACGAGCAGTACTTC
CDR3 protein: CASSPGGGSHYEQYF

D gene: TRBD1
J gene: TRBJ1-6
V gene: TRBV9
clone size: NA
CDR3 DNA: TGTGCCAGCAGTCTTGGACAGGGGAATTCACCCCTCCACTTT
CDR3 protein: CASSLGQGNSPLHF

D gene: NA
J gene: TRBJ2-7
V gene: TRBV28
clone size: once
CDR3 DNA: TGTGCCAGCAGCCGGACCAGGTCGACTCGGGGGCAGTACTTC
CDR3 protein: CASSRTRSTRGQYF

D gene: TRBD2
J gene: TRBJ2-7
V gene: TRBV27
clone size: NA
CDR3 DNA: TGTGCCAGCAGTTTATATGCGGGAGGGCCGTACGAGCAGTACTTC
CDR3 protein: CASSLYAGGPYEQYF

D gene: NA
J gene: TRBJ2-7
V gene: TRBV30
clone size: NA
CDR3 DNA: TGTGCCTTGAGGAGCTCCTACGAGCAGTACTTC
CDR3 protein: CALRSSYEQYF

D gene: NA
J gene: TRBJ1-2
V gene: TRBV7-9
clone size: few
CDR3 DNA: TGTGCCAGCAGCTTTTTGACACCACAGGATGGCTACACCTTC
CDR3 protein: CASSFLTPQDGYTF

D gene: TRBD1
J gene: TRBJ1-5
V gene: TRBV5-1
clone size: NA
CDR3 DNA: TGCGCCAGCAGCTTCCAGGGGGAGTCAGGGGCCCAGCATTTT
CDR3 protein: CASSFQGESGAQHF

D gene: TRBD2
J gene: TRBJ2-5
V gene: TRBV11-3
clone size: NA
CDR3 DNA: TGTGCCAGCAGCCCAAGGGTGTCGAGCGGGAGGGCCCGTGGAGAGCAGTACTTC
CDR3 protein: CASSPRVSSGRARGEQYF

D gene: TRBD1
J gene: TRBJ2-1
V gene: TRBV5-1
clone size: NA
CDR3 DNA: TGCGCCAGCAGGCCGCGGACAGGGGACTACAATGAGCAGTTCTTC
CDR3 protein: CASRPRTGDYNEQFF

D gene: TRBD1
J gene: TRBJ2-2
V gene: TRBV11-2
clone size: NA
CDR3 DNA: TGTGCCAGCAGCTTAAGTCCCGGGACAGGGGTGTACACCGGGGAGCTGTTTTTT
CDR3 protein: CASSLSPGTGVYTGELFF

D gene: TRBD2
J gene: TRBJ2-2
V gene: TRBV9
clone size: NA
CDR3 DNA: TGTGCCAGCAGCCCCCGACTAGCGGCCACCGGGGAGCTGTTTTTT
CDR3 protein: CASSPRLAATGELFF

D gene: TRBD2
J gene: TRBJ2-3
V gene: TRBV6-5
clone size: NA
CDR3 DNA: TGTGCCAGCAGTTACCCGGGACTAGCGGAAAGAGATACGCAGTATTTT
CDR3 protein: CASSYPGLAERDTQYF

D gene: TRBD2
J gene: TRBJ2-3
V gene: TRBV30
clone size: NA
CDR3 DNA: TGTGCCTGGCAGACTAGCGGGAGGAATACGCAGTATTTT
CDR3 protein: CAWQTSGRNTQYF

D gene: NA
J gene: TRBJ1-2
V gene: TRBV28
clone size: NA
CDR3 DNA: TGTGCCAGCAGTTTACTCGGGAACTATGGCTACACCTTC
CDR3 protein: CASSLLGNYGYTF

D gene: TRBD2
J gene: TRBJ2-3
V gene: TRBV28
clone size: once
CDR3 DNA: TGTGCCAGCAGTTTTCGACTAGCGGGAGGCCTGGCAGATACGCAGTATTTT
CDR3 protein: CASSFRLAGGLADTQYF

D gene: NA
J gene: TRBJ2-7
V gene: TRBV2
clone size: once
CDR3 DNA: TGTGCCAGCAGTGAAGGGCAGGATCCCTCCTACGAGCAGTACTTC
CDR3 protein: CASSEGQDPSYEQYF

D gene: TRBD2
J gene: TRBJ2-1
V gene: TRBV28
clone size: NA
CDR3 DNA: TGTGGACTAGCATCACCCTACAATGAGCAGTTCTTC
CDR3 protein: CGLASPYNEQFF

D gene: TRBD1
J gene: TRBJ2-5
V gene: TRBV4-1
clone size: NA
CDR3 DNA: TGCGCCAGCAGCCAGGGGACAGGGGTTTTAGAGACCCAGTACTTC
CDR3 protein: CASSQGTGVLETQYF

D gene: TRBD1
J gene: TRBJ1-2
V gene: TRBV2
clone size: NA
CDR3 DNA: TGTGCCAGCAGTATACGACAGGGACTTTATGGCTACACCTTC
CDR3 protein: CASSIRQGLYGYTF

D gene: NA
J gene: TRBJ1-6
V gene: TRBV6-5
clone size: few
CDR3 DNA: TGTGCCAGCAGTTATTCGAATTCACCCCTCCACTTT
CDR3 protein: CASSYSNSPLHF

D gene: NA
J gene: TRBJ1-1
V gene: TRBV2
clone size: NA
CDR3 DNA: TGTGCCAGCAGTGAGGGGCCCGCCGCACAAGCTTTCTTT
CDR3 protein: CASSEGPAAQAFF

D gene: NA
J gene: TRBJ1-6
V gene: TRBV10-3
clone size: few
CDR3 DNA: TGTGCCATCAGGACGGGGGTCCTAAATTCACCCCTCCACTTT
CDR3 protein: CAIRTGVLNSPLHF

D gene: NA
J gene: TRBJ2-7
V gene: TRBV28
clone size: NA
CDR3 DNA: TGTGCCAGCAGTTTAGGAGGGCTTGACGTGGACGAGCAGTACTTC
CDR3 protein: CASSLGGLDVDEQYF

D gene: NA
J gene: TRBJ2-2
V gene: TRBV19
clone size: NA
CDR3 DNA: TGTGCCAGTAGTAACTATAACACCGGGGAGCTGTTTTTT
CDR3 protein: CASSNYNTGELFF

D gene: NA
J gene: TRBJ2-6
V gene: TRBV9
clone size: NA
CDR3 DNA: TGTGCCAGCAGCGTATGGCAGACAGTCTCTGGGGCCAACGTCCTGACTTTC
CDR3 protein: CASSVWQTVSGANVLTF

D gene: NA
J gene: TRBJ2-3
V gene: TRBV5-6
clone size: NA
CDR3 DNA: TGTGCCAGCAGCTTGACTCGGTATAGCACAGATACGCAGTATTTT
CDR3 protein: CASSLTRYSTDTQYF

D gene: TRBD2
J gene: TRBJ2-5
V gene: TRBV6-5
clone size: NA
CDR3 DNA: TGTGCCAGCAGTTATAGGGCGGGAGCCTCCCAAGAGACCCAGTACTTC
CDR3 protein: CASSYRAGASQETQYF

D gene: TRBD1
J gene: TRBJ1-1
V gene: TRBV5-1
clone size: NA
CDR3 DNA: TGCGCCAGCAGCGGAGGGGGGGACAGGGTAATTGAAGCTTTCTTT
CDR3 protein: CASSGGGDRVIEAFF

D gene: NA
J gene: TRBJ2-2
V gene: TRBV10-1
clone size: NA
CDR3 DNA: TGCGCCAGCAGTATCCTTACGCGGGGCCAGGGGGTCCGGGAGCTGTTTTTT
CDR3 protein: CASSILTRGQGVRELFF

D gene: TRBD1
J gene: TRBJ2-6
V gene: TRBV5-1
clone size: NA
CDR3 DNA: TGCGCCAGCAGCTTGCAGGGGGCTAGTGGGGCCAACGTCCTGACTTTC
CDR3 protein: CASSLQGASGANVLTF

D gene: TRBD2
J gene: TRBJ2-1
V gene: TRBV18
clone size: NA
CDR3 DNA: TGTGCCAGCTCACCGGGACTAGCGGGTGACAATGAGCAGTTCTTC
CDR3 protein: CASSPGLAGDNEQFF

D gene: NA
J gene: TRBJ2-5
V gene: TRBV4-1
clone size: NA
CDR3 DNA: TGCGCCAGCAGCCAAGAGAGGGGGGCGCGGGGGGAGACCCAGTACTTC
CDR3 protein: CASSQERGARGETQYF

D gene: TRBD2
J gene: TRBJ2-1
V gene: TRBV29-1
clone size: NA
CDR3 DNA: TGCAGCGTTGATTTATCTGGGGGACTAGCGGGTTACAATGAGCAGTTCTTC
CDR3 protein: CSVDLSGGLAGYNEQFF

D gene: NA
J gene: TRBJ2-7
V gene: TRBV5-4
clone size: NA
CDR3 DNA: TGTGCCAGCAGTCAGGACATGGACTCCTACGAGCAGTACTTC
CDR3 protein: CASSQDMDSYEQYF

D gene: NA
J gene: TRBJ2-1
V gene: TRBV10-3
clone size: once
CDR3 DNA: TGTGCCATCAGCTCAAGTGGCCCCTACAATGAGCAGTTCTTC
CDR3 protein: CAISSSGPYNEQFF

D gene: NA
J gene: TRBJ1-1
V gene: TRBV7-8
clone size: once
CDR3 DNA: TGTGCCAGCAGCTCACTTTTCCAATACACTGAAGCTTTCTTT
CDR3 protein: CASSSLFQYTEAFF

D gene: NA
J gene: TRBJ2-7
V gene: TRBV19
clone size: NA
CDR3 DNA: TGTGCCAGTAGTATAGAGGGGCCAGGCACCTACGAGCAGTACTTC
CDR3 protein: CASSIEGPGTYEQYF

D gene: NA
J gene: TRBJ1-1
V gene: TRBV10-3
clone size: NA
CDR3 DNA: TGTGCCATCAGTGAGGTAGGAGGGACGGGGAACACTGAAGCTTTCTTT
CDR3 protein: CAISEVGGTGNTEAFF

D gene: TRBD1
J gene: TRBJ2-7
V gene: TRBV18
clone size: NA
CDR3 DNA: TGTGCCAGCTCCCCCGGGACAGGGAAATACGAGCAGTACTTC
CDR3 protein: CASSPGTGKYEQYF

D gene: NA
J gene: TRBJ2-7
V gene: TRBV5-1
clone size: NA
CDR3 DNA: TGCGCCAGCAGCTTGGGTGGGAGCTCTCGGGAGCAGTACTTC
CDR3 protein: CASSLGGSSREQYF

D gene: NA
J gene: TRBJ2-3
V gene: TRBV19
clone size: few
CDR3 DNA: TGTGCCAGTAGTTCCCGGGGGTTCGGGGATTTAGGCACAGATACGCAGTATTTT
CDR3 protein: CASSSRGFGDLGTDTQYF

D gene: NA
J gene: TRBJ1-2
V gene: TRBV21-1
clone size: once
CDR3 DNA: TGTGCCAGCTTTCCTGACAGCTATGGCTACACCTTC
CDR3 protein: CASFPDSYGYTF

D gene: NA
J gene: TRBJ1-4
V gene: TRBV18
clone size: NA
CDR3 DNA: TGTGCCAGCTCACCTAAGGAGGGAGAAAAACTGTTTTTT
CDR3 protein: CASSPKEGEKLFF

D gene: NA
J gene: TRBJ2-3
V gene: TRBV11-3
clone size: NA
CDR3 DNA: TGTGCCAGCAGCTTAGAAGCAACTAGCACAGATACGCAGTATTTT
CDR3 protein: CASSLEATSTDTQYF